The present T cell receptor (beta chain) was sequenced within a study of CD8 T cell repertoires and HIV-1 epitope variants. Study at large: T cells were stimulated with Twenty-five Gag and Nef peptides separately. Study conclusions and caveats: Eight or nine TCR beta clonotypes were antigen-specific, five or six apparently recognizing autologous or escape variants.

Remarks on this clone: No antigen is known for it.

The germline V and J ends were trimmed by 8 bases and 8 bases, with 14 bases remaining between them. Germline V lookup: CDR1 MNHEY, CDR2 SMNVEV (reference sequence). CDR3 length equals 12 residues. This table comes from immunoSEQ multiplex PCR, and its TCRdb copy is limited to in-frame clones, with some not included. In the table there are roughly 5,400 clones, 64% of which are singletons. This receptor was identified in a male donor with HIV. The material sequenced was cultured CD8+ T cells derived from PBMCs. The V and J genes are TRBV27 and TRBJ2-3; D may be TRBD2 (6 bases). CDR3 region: CASGPRRGTQYF. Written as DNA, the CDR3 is TGTGCCAGCGGGCCTAGGAGGGGTACGCAGTATTTT.